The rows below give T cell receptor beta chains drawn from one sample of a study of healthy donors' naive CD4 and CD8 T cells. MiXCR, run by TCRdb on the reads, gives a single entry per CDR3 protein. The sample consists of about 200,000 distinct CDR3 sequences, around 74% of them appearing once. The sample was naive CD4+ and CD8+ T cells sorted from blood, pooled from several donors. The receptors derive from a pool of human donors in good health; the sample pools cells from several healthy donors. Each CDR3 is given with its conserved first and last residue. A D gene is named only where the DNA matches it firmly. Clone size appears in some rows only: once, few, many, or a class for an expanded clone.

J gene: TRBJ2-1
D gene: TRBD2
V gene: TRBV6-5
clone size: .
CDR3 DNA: TGTGCCAGCAGTAACGGACTAGCGGGGGGTCGTAATGAGCAGTTCTTC
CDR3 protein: CASSNGLAGGRNEQFF

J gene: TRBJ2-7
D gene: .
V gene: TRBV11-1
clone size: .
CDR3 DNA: TGTGCCAGCAGCTTAGGGGCCCAAGCGGCCTCCTACGAGCAGTACTTC
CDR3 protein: CASSLGAQAASYEQYF

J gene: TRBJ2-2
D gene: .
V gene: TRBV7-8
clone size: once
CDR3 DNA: TGTGCCAGCAGCTCGACCCCGCCGGGGACCGGGGAGCTGTTTTTT
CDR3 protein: CASSSTPPGTGELFF

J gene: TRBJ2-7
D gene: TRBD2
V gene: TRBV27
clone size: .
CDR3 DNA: TGTGCCAGCAGTCCCGGGACTAGCGGACCCTACGAGCAGTACTTC
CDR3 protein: CASSPGTSGPYEQYF

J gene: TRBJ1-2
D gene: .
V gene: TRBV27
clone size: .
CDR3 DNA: TGTGCCAGCAGTTCCGCAGGGGCGCGTGACGGCTACACCTTC
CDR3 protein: CASSSAGARDGYTF

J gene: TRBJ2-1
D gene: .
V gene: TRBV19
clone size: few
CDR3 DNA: TGTGCCAGTAGTACGACAGCTATCTCCTACAATGAGCAGTTCTTC
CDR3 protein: CASSTTAISYNEQFF

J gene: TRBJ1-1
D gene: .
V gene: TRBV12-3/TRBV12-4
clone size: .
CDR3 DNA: TGTGCCAGCAGTTCCAGGAATGCTTTCTTT
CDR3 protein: CASSSRNAFF

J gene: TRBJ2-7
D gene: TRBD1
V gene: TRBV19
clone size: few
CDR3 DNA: TGTGCCAGTAGTGGGTGGGGACAGGCCTCCTACGAGCAGTACTTC
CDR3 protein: CASSGWGQASYEQYF

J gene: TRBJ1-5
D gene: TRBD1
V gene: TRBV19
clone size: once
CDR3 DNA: TGTGCCAGTAGCCCCACGGACAGGTTCAATCAGCCCCAGCATTTT
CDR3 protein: CASSPTDRFNQPQHF

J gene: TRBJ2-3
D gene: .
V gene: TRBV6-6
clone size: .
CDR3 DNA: TGTGCCAGCAGTTACCAGTCGGATACGCAGTATTTT
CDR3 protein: CASSYQSDTQYF

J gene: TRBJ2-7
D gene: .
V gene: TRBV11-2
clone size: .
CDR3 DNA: TGTGCCAGCAGCTTACGGTCAGGGGTTTACTTC
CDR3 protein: CASSLRSGVYF

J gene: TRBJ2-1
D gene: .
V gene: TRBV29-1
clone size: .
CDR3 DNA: TGCAGCGTTGAATATCGGACAGCTACCTACAATGAGCAGTTCTTC
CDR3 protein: CSVEYRTATYNEQFF

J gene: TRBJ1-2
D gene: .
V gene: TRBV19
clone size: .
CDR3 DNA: TGTGCCAGTTCGGGTCGGAACCTCTATGGCTACACCTTC
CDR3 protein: CASSGRNLYGYTF

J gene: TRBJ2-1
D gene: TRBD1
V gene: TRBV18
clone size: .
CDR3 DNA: TGTGCCAGCTCACCAGTAGGAGGGACAGGACCGAACAATGAGCAGTTCTTC
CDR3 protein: CASSPVGGTGPNNEQFF

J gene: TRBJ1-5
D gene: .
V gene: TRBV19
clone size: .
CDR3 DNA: TGTGCCAGTAGTAGCGACGGCTATAGCAATCAGCCCCAGCATTTT
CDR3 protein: CASSSDGYSNQPQHF